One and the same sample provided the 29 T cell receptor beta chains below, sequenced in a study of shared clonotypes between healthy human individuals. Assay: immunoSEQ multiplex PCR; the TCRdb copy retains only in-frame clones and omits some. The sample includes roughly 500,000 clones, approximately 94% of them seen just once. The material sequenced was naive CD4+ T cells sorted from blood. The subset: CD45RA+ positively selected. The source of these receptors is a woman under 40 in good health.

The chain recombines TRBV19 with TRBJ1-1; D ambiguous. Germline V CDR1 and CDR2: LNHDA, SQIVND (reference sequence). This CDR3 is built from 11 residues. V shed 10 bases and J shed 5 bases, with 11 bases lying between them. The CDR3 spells CATTVGTEAFF. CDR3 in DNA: TGTGCCACCACTGTCGGTACTGAAGCTTTCTTT.

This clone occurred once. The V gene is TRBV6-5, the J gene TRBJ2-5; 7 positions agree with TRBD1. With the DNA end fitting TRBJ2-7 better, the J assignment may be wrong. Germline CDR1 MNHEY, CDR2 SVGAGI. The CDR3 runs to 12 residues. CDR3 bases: TGTGCCAGCACCGCTACAGGGGCCGAGCAGTACTTC. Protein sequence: CASTATGAEQYF.

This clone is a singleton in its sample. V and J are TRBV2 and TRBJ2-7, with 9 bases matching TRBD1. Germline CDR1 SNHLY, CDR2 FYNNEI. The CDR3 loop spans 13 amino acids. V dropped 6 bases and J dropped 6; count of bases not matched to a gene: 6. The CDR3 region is CASSGQGIGEQYF. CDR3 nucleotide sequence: TGTGCCAGCAGCGGACAGGGGATCGGCGAGCAGTACTTC. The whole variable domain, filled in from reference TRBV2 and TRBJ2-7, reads EPEVTQTPSHQVTQMGQEVILRCVPISNHLYFYWYRQILGQKVEFLVSFYNNEISEKSEIFDDQFSVERPDGSNFTLKIRSTKLEDSAMYFCASSGQGIGEQYFGPGTRLTVT.

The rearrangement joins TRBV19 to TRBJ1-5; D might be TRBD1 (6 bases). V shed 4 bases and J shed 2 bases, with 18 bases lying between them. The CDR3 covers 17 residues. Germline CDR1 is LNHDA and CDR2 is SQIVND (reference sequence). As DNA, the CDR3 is TGTGCCAGTAGTACAACCGGAACAGGGCTGGGCAATCAGCCCCAGCATTTT. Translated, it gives CASSTTGTGLGNQPQHF.

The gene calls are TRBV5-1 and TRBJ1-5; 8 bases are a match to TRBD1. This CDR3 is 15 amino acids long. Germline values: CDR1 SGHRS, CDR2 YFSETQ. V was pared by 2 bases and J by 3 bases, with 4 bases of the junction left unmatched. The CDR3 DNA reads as TGCGCCAGCAGCTTTGGACAGGGTATCAATCAGCCCCAGCATTTT. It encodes CASSFGQGINQPQHF.

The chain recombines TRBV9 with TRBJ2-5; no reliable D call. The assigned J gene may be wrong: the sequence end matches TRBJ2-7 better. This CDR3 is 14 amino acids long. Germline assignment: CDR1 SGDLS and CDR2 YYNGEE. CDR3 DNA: TGTGCCAGCAGCGTAGCTTTGATTTCCTACGAGCAGTACTTC. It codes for CASSVALISYEQYF.

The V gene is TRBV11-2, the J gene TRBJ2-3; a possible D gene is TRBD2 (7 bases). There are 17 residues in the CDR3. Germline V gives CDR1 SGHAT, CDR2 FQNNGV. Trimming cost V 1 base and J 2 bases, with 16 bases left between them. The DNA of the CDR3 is TGTGCCAGCAGCTTAGGGTCCGGGGCGGGGGCCACAGATACGCAGTATTTT. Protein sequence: CASSLGSGAGATDTQYF.

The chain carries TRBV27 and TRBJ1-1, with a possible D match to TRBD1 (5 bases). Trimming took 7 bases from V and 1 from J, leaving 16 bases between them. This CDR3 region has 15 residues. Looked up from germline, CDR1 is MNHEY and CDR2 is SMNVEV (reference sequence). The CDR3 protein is CASIWWKGANTEAFF. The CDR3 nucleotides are TGTGCCAGCATCTGGTGGAAAGGGGCGAACACTGAAGCTTTCTTT.

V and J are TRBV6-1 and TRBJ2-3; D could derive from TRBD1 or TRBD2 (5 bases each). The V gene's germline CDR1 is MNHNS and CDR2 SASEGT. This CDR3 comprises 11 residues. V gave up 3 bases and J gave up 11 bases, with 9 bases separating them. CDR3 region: CASSDRDGQYF. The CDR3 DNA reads TGTGCCAGCAGTGACCGGGACGGGCAGTATTTT.

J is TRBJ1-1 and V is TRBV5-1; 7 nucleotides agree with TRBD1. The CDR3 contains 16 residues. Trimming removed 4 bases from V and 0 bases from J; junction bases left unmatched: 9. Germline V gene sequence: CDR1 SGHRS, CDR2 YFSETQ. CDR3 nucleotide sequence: TGCGCCAGCAGCCCGAGGGCAGGGGGGCTGAACACTGAAGCTTTCTTT. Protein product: CASSPRAGGLNTEAFF.

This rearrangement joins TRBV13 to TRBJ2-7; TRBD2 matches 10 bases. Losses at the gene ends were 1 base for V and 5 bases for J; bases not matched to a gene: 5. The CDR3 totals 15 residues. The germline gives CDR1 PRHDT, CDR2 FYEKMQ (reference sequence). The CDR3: CASSLESSGRDEQYF. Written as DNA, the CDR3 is TGTGCCAGCAGCTTAGAATCGAGCGGGAGGGACGAGCAGTACTTC.

The CDR3 protein is CASSFRDYYNEQFF. The CDR3 DNA follows: TGTGCCAGCAGTTTCCGGGACTACTACAATGAGCAGTTCTTC. The chain has TRBV27 and TRBJ2-1; 7 bases fit TRBD2. Losses at the gene ends were 3 bases for V and 3 bases for J; bases not matched to a gene: 2. This CDR3 is 14 amino acids long. CDR1 is MNHEY and CDR2 is SMNVEV in the germline V gene (reference sequence).

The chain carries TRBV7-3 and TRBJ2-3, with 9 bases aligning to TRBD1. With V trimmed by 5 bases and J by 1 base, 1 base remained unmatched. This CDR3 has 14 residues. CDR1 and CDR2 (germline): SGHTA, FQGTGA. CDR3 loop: CASSRDRGTDTQYF. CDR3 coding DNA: TGTGCCAGCAGCCGGGACAGGGGCACAGATACGCAGTATTTT.

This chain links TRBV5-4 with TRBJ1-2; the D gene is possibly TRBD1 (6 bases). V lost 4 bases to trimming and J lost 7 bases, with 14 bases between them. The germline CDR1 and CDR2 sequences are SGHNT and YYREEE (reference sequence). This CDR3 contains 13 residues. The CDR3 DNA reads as TGTGCCAGCAGCCCCGGGGGCAGCCGTGGCTACACCTTC. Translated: CASSPGGSRGYTF.

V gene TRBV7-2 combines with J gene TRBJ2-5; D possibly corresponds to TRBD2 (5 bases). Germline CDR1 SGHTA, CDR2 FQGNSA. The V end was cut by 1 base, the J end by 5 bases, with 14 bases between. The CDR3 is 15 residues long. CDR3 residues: CASSLVGEGRETQYF. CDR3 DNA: TGTGCCAGCAGCTTAGTGGGAGAGGGTAGGGAGACCCAGTACTTC.

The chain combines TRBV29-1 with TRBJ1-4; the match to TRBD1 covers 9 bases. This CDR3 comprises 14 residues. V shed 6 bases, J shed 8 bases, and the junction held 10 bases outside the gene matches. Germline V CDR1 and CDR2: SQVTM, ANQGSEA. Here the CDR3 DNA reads TGCAGCGTGGTGTCGGGGACAGGGTACGAAAAACTGTTTTTT. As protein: CSVVSGTGYEKLFF.

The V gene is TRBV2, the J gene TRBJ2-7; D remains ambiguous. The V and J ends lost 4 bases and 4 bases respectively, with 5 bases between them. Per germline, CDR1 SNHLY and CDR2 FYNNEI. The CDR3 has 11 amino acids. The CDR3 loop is CASSGKYEQYF. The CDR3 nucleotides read TGTGCCAGCAGTGGTAAATACGAGCAGTACTTC.

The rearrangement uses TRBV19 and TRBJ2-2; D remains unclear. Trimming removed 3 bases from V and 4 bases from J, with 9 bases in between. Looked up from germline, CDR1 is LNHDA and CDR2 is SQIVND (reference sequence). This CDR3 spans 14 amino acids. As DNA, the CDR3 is TGTGCCAGTAGTATTTTATCAGCCACCGGGGAGCTGTTTTTT. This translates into CASSILSATGELFF.

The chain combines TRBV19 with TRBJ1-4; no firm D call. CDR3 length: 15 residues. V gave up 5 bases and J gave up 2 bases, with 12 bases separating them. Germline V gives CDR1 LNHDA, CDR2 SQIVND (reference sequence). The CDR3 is CASSSQVATNEKLFF. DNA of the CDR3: TGTGCCAGTAGTTCCCAGGTGGCTACTAATGAAAAACTGTTTTTT.

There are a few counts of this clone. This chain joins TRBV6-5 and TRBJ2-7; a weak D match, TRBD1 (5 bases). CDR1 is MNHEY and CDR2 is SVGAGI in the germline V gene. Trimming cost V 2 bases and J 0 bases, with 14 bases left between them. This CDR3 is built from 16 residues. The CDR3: CASSYGFQGSSYEQYF. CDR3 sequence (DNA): TGTGCCAGCAGTTACGGTTTCCAGGGTAGCTCCTACGAGCAGTACTTC.

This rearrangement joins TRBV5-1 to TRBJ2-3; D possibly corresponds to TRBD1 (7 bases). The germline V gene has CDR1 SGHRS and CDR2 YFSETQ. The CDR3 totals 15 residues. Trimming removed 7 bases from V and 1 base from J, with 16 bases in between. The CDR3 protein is CASDQGEVGTDTQYF. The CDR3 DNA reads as TGCGCCAGCGATCAGGGGGAGGTTGGCACAGATACGCAGTATTTT.

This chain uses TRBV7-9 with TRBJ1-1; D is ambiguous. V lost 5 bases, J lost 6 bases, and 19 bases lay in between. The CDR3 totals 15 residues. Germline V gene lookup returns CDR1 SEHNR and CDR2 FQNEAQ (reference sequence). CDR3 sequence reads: CASSPEGGNRAEAFF. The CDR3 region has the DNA TGTGCCAGCAGCCCTGAGGGAGGGAATCGGGCTGAAGCTTTCTTT.

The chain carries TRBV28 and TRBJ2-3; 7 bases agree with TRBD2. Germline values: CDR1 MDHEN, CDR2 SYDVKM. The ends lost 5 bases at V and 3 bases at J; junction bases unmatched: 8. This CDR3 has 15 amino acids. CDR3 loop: CASSTVAGVTDTQYF. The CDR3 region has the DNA TGTGCCAGCAGTACCGTTGCGGGAGTTACAGATACGCAGTATTTT.

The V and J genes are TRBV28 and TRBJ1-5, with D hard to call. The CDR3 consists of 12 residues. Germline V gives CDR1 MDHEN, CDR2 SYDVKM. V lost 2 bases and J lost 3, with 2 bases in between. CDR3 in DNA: TGTGCCAGCAGTTTAATCAATCAGCCCCAGCATTTT. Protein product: CASSLINQPQHF. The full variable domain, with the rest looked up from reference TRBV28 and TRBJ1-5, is DVKVTQSSRYLVKRTGEKVFLECVQDMDHENMFWYRQDPGLGLRLIYFSYDVKMKEKGDIPEGYSVSREKKERFSLILESASTNQTSMYLCASSLINQPQHFGDGTRLSIL.

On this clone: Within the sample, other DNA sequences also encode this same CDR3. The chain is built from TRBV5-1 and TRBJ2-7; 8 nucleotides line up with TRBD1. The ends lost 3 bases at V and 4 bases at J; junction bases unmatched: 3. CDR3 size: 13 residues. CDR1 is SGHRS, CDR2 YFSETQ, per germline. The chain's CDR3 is CASSSGQGYEQYF. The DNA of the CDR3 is TGCGCCAGCAGCTCCGGACAGGGATACGAGCAGTACTTC.

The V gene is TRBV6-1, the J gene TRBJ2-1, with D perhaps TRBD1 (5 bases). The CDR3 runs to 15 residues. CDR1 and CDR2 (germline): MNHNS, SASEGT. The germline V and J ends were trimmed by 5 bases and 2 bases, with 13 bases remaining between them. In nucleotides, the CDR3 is TGTGCCAGCAGTACGCAGGGTTCTCCCTACAATGAGCAGTTCTTC. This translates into CASSTQGSPYNEQFF.

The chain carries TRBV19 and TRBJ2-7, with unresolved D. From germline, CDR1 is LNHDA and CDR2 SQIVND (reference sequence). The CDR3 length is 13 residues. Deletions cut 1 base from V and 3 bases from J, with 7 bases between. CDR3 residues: CASSIGRNYEQYF. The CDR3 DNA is TGTGCCAGTAGTATAGGACGGAACTACGAGCAGTACTTC. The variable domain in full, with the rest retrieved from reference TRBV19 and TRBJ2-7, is DGGITQSPKYLFRKEGQNVTLSCEQNLNHDAMYWYRQDPGQGLRLIYYSQIVNDFQKGDIAEGYSVSREKKESFPLTVTSAQKNPTAFYLCASSIGRNYEQYFGPGTRLTVT.

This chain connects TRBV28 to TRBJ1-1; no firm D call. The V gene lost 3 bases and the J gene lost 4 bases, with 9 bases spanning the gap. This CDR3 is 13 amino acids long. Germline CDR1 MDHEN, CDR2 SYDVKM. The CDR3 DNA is TGTGCCAGCAGTTTGCAGATTGGCACTGAAGCTTTCTTT. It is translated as CASSLQIGTEAFF.

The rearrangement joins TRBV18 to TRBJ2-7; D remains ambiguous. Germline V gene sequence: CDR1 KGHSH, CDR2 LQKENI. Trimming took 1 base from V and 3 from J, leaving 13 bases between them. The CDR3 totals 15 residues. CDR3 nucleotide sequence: TGTGCCAGCTCACCACAGTCTCGCGTCCGCTACGAGCAGTACTTC. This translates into CASSPQSRVRYEQYF.